This TCR beta chain was found in a study of blood T cell repertoires in COVID-19. As for the study in general: T cells, B-cell-depleted T cells, or PBMCs supplied cDNA or gDNA.

The V and J ends lost 3 bases and 3 bases respectively, with 7 bases between them. There are 12 residues in the CDR3. Germline V gene lookup returns CDR1 SGHNT and CDR2 YYREEE (reference sequence). The data were produced by immunoSEQ multiplex PCR, yet TCRdb's version contains in-frame clones alone and is incomplete. The sample shows approximately 170,000 clones, around 83% of them seen only once. Sequencing was carried out using peripheral blood. The chain recombines TRBV5-4 with TRBJ2-7; possible D gene TRBD1, 6 bases. The receptor was derived from an elderly woman in a cohort sampled during active or convalescent COVID-19. The CDR3 loop reads CASSSDSYEQYF. DNA of the CDR3: TGTGCCAGCAGCTCGGACAGCTACGAGCAGTACTTC.